A selection of T cell receptor beta chains follows, all from one sample in a study of T cells in narcolepsy. Produced via immunoSEQ multiplex PCR; TCRdb's table is partial and in-frame only. This sample yields 30,000 to 45,000 clones, of which roughly 87% are seen a single time; roughly 0.79% belongs to the top ten. The sequenced material came from CD45RA- memory CD4+ T cells from PBMCs. These receptor sequences come from a human donor with narcolepsy. CDR3s include the opening cysteine and the closing phenylalanine or tryptophan. Each record gives: J gene, D gene, V gene, clone size, CDR3 protein, CDR3 DNA. A D gene is named only where the DNA matches it firmly. Clone sizes are given selectively: once, few, many, or a class where the clone is expanded.

>TRBJ2-1|-|TRBV15|-
CATPAPGANNEQFF
TGTGCCACCCCTGCCCCCGGCGCAAACAATGAGCAGTTCTTC
>TRBJ1-5|-|TRBV6-5|-
CASRSGNQPQHF
TGTGCCAGCAGATCAGGGAATCAGCCCCAGCATTTT
>TRBJ2-3|-|TRBV7-3|once
CASSLKGGATHTQYF
TGTGCCAGCAGCTTAAAAGGAGGAGCCACCCATACGCAGTATTTT
>TRBJ1-6|-|TRBV7-2|-
CASSSSTGPDSPLHF
TGTGCCAGCAGCTCCTCGACAGGCCCCGACTCACCCCTCCACTTT
>TRBJ1-5|-|TRBV30|-
CAWSVSGNNQPQHF
TGTGCCTGGAGTGTTTCAGGGAACAATCAGCCCCAGCATTTT
>TRBJ2-1|-|TRBV18|once
CASSPGPNSYNEQFF
TGTGCCAGCTCACCGGGTCCCAACTCCTACAATGAGCAGTTCTTC
>TRBJ1-2|-|TRBV15|-
CATSRDEEQGGGYTF
TGTGCCACCAGCAGAGATGAGGAACAGGGAGGTGGCTACACCTTC
>TRBJ2-2|-|TRBV19|-
CASSILGMVNTGELFF
TGTGCCAGTAGTATACTCGGGATGGTGAACACCGGGGAGCTGTTTTTT
>TRBJ2-3|-|TRBV7-3|-
CASSLWGRNTDTQYF
TGTGCCAGCAGCTTGTGGGGGCGGAACACAGATACGCAGTATTTT
>TRBJ2-3|TRBD2|TRBV5-1|-
CASKSGRETDTQYF
TGCGCCAGCAAGAGCGGGAGGGAAACAGATACGCAGTATTTT
>TRBJ1-6|-|TRBV7-2|few
CASSLVAENNSPLHF
TGTGCCAGCAGCTTAGTGGCAGAAAATAATTCACCCCTCCACTTT
>TRBJ1-1|TRBD1|TRBV28|-
CASQTGTGSFFPGFF
TGTGCCAGCCAAACCGGGACAGGCTCCTTTTTCCCAGGATTCTTT
>TRBJ2-5|TRBD2|TRBV19|-
CASSIGGLAGQETQYF
TGTGCCAGTAGTATAGGCGGTCTAGCGGGCCAAGAGACCCAGTACTTC
>TRBJ2-1|-|TRBV7-3|-
CASSLLVPFDEQFF
TGTGCCAGCAGCCTTCTTGTTCCGTTTGATGAGCAGTTCTTC
>TRBJ2-7|TRBD1|TRBV10-2|-
CAGMATGKGYEQYF
TGCGCCGGCATGGCGACAGGGAAAGGCTACGAGCAGTACTTC
>TRBJ2-7|-|TRBV7-2|-
CASSPRGRTLRREQYF
TGTGCCAGCAGCCCCCGGGGGCGGACTTTGAGGCGGGAGCAGTACTTC
>TRBJ2-5|-|TRBV29-1|-
CSVEGHRVHQETQYF
TGCAGCGTTGAAGGGCACCGGGTCCACCAAGAGACCCAGTACTTC
>TRBJ2-1|TRBD1|TRBV7-8|once
CASSWGTGVSEQFF
TGTGCCAGCAGCTGGGGGACAGGGGTCTCTGAGCAGTTCTTC
>TRBJ2-1|-|TRBV5-4|-
CASSPADARSYNEQFF
TGTGCCAGCAGCCCCGCCGATGCGCGGAGCTACAATGAGCAGTTCTTC
>TRBJ1-4|TRBD1|TRBV4-3|-
CASSQSRQGRELFF
TGCGCCAGCAGCCAATCTAGACAGGGAAGAGAACTGTTTTTT
>TRBJ2-5|TRBD2|TRBV2|-
CASSQAGAETQYF
TGTGCCAGCAGTCAAGCGGGAGCGGAGACCCAGTACTTC
>TRBJ1-2|-|TRBV14|-
CASSSFGGLFREYGYTF
TGTGCCAGCAGCTCGTTCGGGGGGCTTTTTCGGGAGTATGGCTACACCTTC
>TRBJ2-2|-|TRBV9|-
CASSVDPLGANTGELFF
TGTGCCAGCAGCGTAGACCCTCTGGGCGCGAACACCGGGGAGCTGTTTTTT
>TRBJ1-1|-|TRBV21-1|-
CASSKEDRGGTEAFF
TGTGCCAGCAGCAAAGAGGACAGGGGTGGCACTGAAGCTTTCTTT
>TRBJ2-7|TRBD1|TRBV28|-
CASSLTGGPRSSYEQYF
TGTGCCAGCAGTTTGACAGGGGGCCCTCGTAGCTCCTACGAGCAGTACTTC
>TRBJ2-3|-|TRBV4-2|-
CASSQERVVDTQYF
TGTGCCAGCAGCCAAGAACGCGTTGTGGATACGCAGTATTTT
>TRBJ2-3|-|TRBV7-8|-
CASSITVADTQYF
TGTGCCAGCAGCATTACGGTTGCCGATACGCAGTATTTT
>TRBJ2-7|-|TRBV18|-
CASSPGAGEQYF
TGTGCCAGCTCACCAGGGGCGGGGGAGCAGTACTTC
>TRBJ2-1|-|TRBV5-1|-
CASSLSGDSYNEQFF
TGCGCCAGCAGCTTGAGCGGTGATTCCTACAATGAGCAGTTCTTC
>TRBJ1-2|TRBD1|TRBV7-2|-
CASSARGRYGYTF
TGTGCCAGCAGCGCGAGGGGGCGGTATGGCTACACCTTC
>TRBJ2-7|-|TRBV4-2|-
CASSQGGTSYEQYF
TGTGCCAGCAGCCAGGGAGGCACCTCCTACGAGCAGTACTTC
>TRBJ1-4|-|TRBV19|-
CAGIILGALNEKLFF
TGTGCCGGGATCATCCTGGGGGCGTTGAATGAAAAACTGTTTTTT
>TRBJ1-2|TRBD1|TRBV9|-
CASSVGQGDYGYTF
TGTGCCAGCAGCGTAGGACAGGGTGACTATGGCTACACCTTC
>TRBJ1-1|-|TRBV11-3|-
CASSLDTGNTEAFF
TGTGCCAGCAGCTTAGATACAGGGAACACTGAAGCTTTCTTT
>TRBJ1-1|-|TRBV5-1|-
CASSLSSGAENTEAFF
TGCGCCAGCAGCTTGTCGTCGGGTGCAGAGAACACTGAAGCTTTCTTT
>TRBJ1-3|TRBD1|TRBV28|once
CASSSWTGLSSGNTIYF
TGTGCCAGCAGTTCCTGGACAGGGCTAAGCTCTGGAAACACCATATATTTT
>TRBJ2-7|TRBD2|TRBV30|-
CAWSVRASGARSYEQYF
TGTGCCTGGAGTGTACGGGCTAGCGGGGCGCGCTCCTACGAGCAGTACTTC
>TRBJ1-6|-|TRBV9|once
CASSRDVGNSPLHF
TGTGCCAGCAGCAGGGACGTGGGGAATTCACCCCTCCACTTT
>TRBJ1-2|TRBD1|TRBV4-1|-
CASSPDRANYGYTF
TGCGCCAGCAGCCCGGACAGGGCTAACTATGGCTACACCTTC
>TRBJ2-2|-|TRBV5-1|-
CASSPRGTTGELFF
TGCGCCAGCAGCCCTAGGGGGACTACCGGGGAGCTGTTTTTT
>TRBJ1-2|-|TRBV19|-
CASSISRTVSHYGYTF
TGTGCCAGTAGTATTAGCAGGACAGTTTCGCACTATGGCTACACCTTC
>TRBJ2-3|TRBD2|TRBV7-2|once
CASSLDGLAGGISTDTQYF
TGTGCCAGCAGCTTGGACGGACTAGCGGGGGGGATTAGCACAGATACGCAGTATTTT
>TRBJ1-1|-|TRBV6-1|-
CAAGRTVNTEAFF
TGTGCCGCGGGTAGGACGGTAAACACTGAAGCTTTCTTT
>TRBJ1-1|-|TRBV28|-
CASSLLQALTEAFF
TGTGCCAGCAGTTTGCTACAGGCTTTGACTGAAGCTTTCTTT
>TRBJ2-1|TRBD1|TRBV4-1|-
CASSLWGDSGTGFNEQFF
TGCGCCAGCAGCCTCTGGGGCGATTCCGGGACAGGCTTCAATGAGCAGTTCTTC
>TRBJ1-5|-|TRBV5-1|-
CASSLEAGNQPQHF
TGCGCCAGCAGCTTGGAGGCAGGCAATCAGCCCCAGCATTTT
>TRBJ2-1|-|TRBV6-1|-
CASMAGQNTHEQFF
TGTGCCAGCATGGCGGGACAAAACACCCATGAGCAGTTCTTC
>TRBJ1-4|-|TRBV11-2|-
CASSLDKGLRNEKLFF
TGTGCCAGCAGCTTGGATAAGGGGTTACGAAACGAAAAACTGTTTTTT
>TRBJ1-2|-|TRBV20-1|-
CSAGNGYTF
TGCAGTGCTGGGAATGGCTACACCTTC
>TRBJ2-3|-|TRBV20-1|-
CSAISTDTQYF
TGCAGTGCTATTAGCACAGATACGCAGTATTTT
>TRBJ2-2|-|TRBV7-2|-
CASSLIRNTGELFF
TGTGCCAGCAGCTTAATACGGAACACCGGGGAGCTGTTTTTT
>TRBJ1-1|-|TRBV7-2|-
CASSRMNTEAFF
TGTGCCAGCAGCCGAATGAACACTGAAGCTTTCTTT
>TRBJ2-3|TRBD1|TRBV7-3|-
CASSLTGVGPPGTQYF
TGTGCCAGCAGCTTGACAGGGGTGGGGCCTCCGGGAACGCAGTATTTT
>TRBJ2-7|-|TRBV5-1|-
CASSLDRYEQYF
TGCGCCAGCAGCTTGGATCGCTACGAGCAGTACTTC